This T cell receptor (beta chain) was obtained from a study of blood T cell repertoires in COVID-19. Study at large: Material from acute and convalescent COVID-19 was sourced from the United States, Italy and Spain. Nucleic acid was either cDNA or gDNA, and it came from T cells, B-cell-depleted T cells, or PBMCs.

This clone was seen a few times. Two negative PCRs, clearance, or symptom resolution were required of recovered Cohort 3 donors. How the authors handled the data: Reference gene primers were amplified, and this amplification served to estimate nucleated cell counts. Generated by immunoSEQ multiplex PCR, the TCRdb table keeps only in-frame clones and is missing some. From that table come the V and J calls and clone size; the DNA was used to work out D and trimming. The sample includes approximately 490,000 clones, about nine tenths of them seen just once. V lost 5 bases to trimming and J lost 2 bases; unmatched junction nucleotides: 7. Germline CDR1 reads GTSNPN; CDR2 reads SVGIG (reference sequence). The CDR3 has 14 residues.

Input material: PBMCs or T cells enriched from blood (not recorded which). V and J are TRBV30 and TRBJ1-2, with 8 bases matching TRBD1. This clonotype was sampled from a woman aged 60-75 years who had recovered from COVID-19. The CDR3 DNA is TGTGCCTGGGGACCGAGGACAGGGAACTATGGCTACACCTTC. Protein product: CAWGPRTGNYGYTF.